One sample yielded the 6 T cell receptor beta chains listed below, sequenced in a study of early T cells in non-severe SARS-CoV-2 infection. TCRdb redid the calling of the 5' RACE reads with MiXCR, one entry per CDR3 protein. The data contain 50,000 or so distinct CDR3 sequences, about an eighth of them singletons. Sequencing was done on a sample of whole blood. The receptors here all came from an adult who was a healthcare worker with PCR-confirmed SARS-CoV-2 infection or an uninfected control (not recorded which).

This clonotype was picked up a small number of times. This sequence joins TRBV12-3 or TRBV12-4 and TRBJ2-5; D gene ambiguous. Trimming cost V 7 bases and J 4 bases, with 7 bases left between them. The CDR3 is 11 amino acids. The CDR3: CASTLGETQYF. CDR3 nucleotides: TGTGCCAGCACGTTGGGAGAGACCCAGTACTTC.

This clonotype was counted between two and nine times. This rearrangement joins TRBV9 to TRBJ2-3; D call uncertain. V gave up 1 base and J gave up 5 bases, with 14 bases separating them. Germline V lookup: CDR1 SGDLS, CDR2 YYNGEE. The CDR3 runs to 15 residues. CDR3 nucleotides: TGTGCCAGCAGCGTACAAGGTTCGGGTATAGATACGCAGTATTTT. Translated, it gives CASSVQGSGIDTQYF.

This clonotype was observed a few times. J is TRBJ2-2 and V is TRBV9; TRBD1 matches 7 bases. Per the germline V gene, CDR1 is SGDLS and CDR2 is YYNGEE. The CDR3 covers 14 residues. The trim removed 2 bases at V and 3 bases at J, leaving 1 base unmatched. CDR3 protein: CASSVQGDTGELFF. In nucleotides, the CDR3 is TGTGCCAGCAGCGTCCAGGGGGACACCGGGGAGCTGTTTTTT.

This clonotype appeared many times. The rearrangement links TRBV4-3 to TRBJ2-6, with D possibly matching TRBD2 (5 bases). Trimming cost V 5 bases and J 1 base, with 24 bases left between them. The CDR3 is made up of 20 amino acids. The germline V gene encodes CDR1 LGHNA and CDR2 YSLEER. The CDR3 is CASSKVGDFFGTSGANVLTF. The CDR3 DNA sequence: TGCGCCAGCAGCAAAGTCGGGGATTTTTTTGGCACTTCTGGGGCCAACGTCCTGACTTTC.

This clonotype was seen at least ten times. The CDR3 DNA sequence: TGTGCCAGCAGTTACTCGACTAGCGGCTCCTACGAGCAGTACTTC. Translated: CASSYSTSGSYEQYF. V is TRBV6-2 or TRBV6-3 and J is TRBJ2-7, with TRBD2 identical over 9 bases. Per germline, CDR1 MNHEY and CDR2 SVGEGT. Losses at the gene ends were 0 bases for V and 0 bases for J; bases not matched to a gene: 0. This CDR3 has 15 amino acids.

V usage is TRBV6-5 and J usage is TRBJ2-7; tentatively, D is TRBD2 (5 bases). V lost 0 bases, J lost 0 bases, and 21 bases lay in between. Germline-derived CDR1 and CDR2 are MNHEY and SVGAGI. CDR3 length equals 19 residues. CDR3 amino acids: CASSYSRPWGSANSYEQYF. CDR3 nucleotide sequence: TGTGCCAGCAGTTACTCGAGACCCTGGGGTAGCGCGAACTCCTACGAGCAGTACTTC.